This entry concerns a single T cell receptor (beta chain). This sample was taken from a study of blood T cell repertoires in COVID-19. Overall study: The samples span acute and convalescent COVID-19 from the United States, Italy and Spain.

TCRdb's table, derived via immunoSEQ multiplex PCR, lists solely in-frame clones and lacks some. Found here are about 210,000 clones, over 75% of them singletons; the top ten hold more than 4.5%. The clonotype originates from a woman in her 40s with acute or convalescent COVID-19. Sequencing was done on a sample of peripheral blood.

CDR3 amino acids: CASSYSSGNGYTF. The CDR3 DNA sequence: TGTGCCAGCAGTTACTCGAGTGGTAATGGCTACACCTTC. The rearrangement links TRBV6-6 to TRBJ1-2; D not certain. V was clipped by 0 bases and J by 6 bases, with 8 bases between them. This CDR3 is built from 13 residues. Germline-derived CDR1 and CDR2 are MNHNY and SVGAGI (reference sequence).